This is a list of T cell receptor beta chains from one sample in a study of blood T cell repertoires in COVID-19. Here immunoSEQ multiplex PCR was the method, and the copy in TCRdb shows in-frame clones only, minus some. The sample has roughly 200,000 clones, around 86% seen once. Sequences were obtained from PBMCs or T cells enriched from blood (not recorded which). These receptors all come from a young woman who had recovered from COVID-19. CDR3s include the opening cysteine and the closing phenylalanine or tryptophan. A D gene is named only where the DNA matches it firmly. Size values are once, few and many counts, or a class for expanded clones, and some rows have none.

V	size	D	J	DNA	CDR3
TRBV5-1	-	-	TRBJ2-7	TGCGCCAGCAGCTTGGGCGGAGGGCCCTACGAGCAGTACTTC	CASSLGGGPYEQYF
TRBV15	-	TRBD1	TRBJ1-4	TGTGCCACCAGCCCCCGGGACAGGGGCGTTATCAATGAAAAACTGTTTTTT	CATSPRDRGVINEKLFF
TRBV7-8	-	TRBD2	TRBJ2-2	TGTGCCAGCAGCTTGGCGGGGGGCAACGGGGAGCTGTTTTTT	CASSLAGGNGELFF
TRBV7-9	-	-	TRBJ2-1	TGTGCCAGCAGCTTTCCAGGGATCTACAATGAGCAGTTCTTC	CASSFPGIYNEQFF
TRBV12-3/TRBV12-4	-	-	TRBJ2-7	TGTGCCAGCAGCCGCACAGGGCTCGAGCAGTACTTC	CASSRTGLEQYF
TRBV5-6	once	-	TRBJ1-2	TGTGCCAGCAGCTTACAGAGTAGCGCGGGTGGCTACACCTTC	CASSLQSSAGGYTF
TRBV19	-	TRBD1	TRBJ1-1	TGTGCCAGTACCGACAGGGCCTCCTACATGAACACTGAAGCTTTCTTT	CASTDRASYMNTEAFF
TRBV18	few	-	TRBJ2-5	TGTGCCAGCTCACCTATGACTAGAGCCCAGTACTTC	CASSPMTRAQYF
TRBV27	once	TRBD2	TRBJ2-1	TGTGCCAGCAGCCTCATAGCGGGCAACTCCTACAATGAGCAGTTCTTC	CASSLIAGNSYNEQFF
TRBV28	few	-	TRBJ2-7	TGTGCCAGCAGTGGCCCGGGGACACCCCGCTCCTACGAGCAGTACTTC	CASSGPGTPRSYEQYF
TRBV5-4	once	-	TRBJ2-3	TGTGCCAGCAGCCCCACCCCGAGCCGACAAACAGCAGATACGCAGTATTTT	CASSPTPSRQTADTQYF
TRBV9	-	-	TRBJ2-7	TGTGCCAGCAGCGTATACGAGGGATCGTACGAGCAGTACTTC	CASSVYEGSYEQYF
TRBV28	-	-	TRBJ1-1	TGTGCCAGCAGCCCCTTACGGACAGTCATAAATGGAGCTTTCTTT	CASSPLRTVINGAFF
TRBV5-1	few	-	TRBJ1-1	TGCGCCAGCAGCCAGGACAGTGAAGCTTTCTTT	CASSQDSEAFF
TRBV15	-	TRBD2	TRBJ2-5	TGTGCCACCAGCAGAGGGCTAGCGGGAGGGTACCAAGAGACCCAGTACTTC	CATSRGLAGGYQETQYF
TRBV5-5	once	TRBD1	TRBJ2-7	TGTGCCAGCAGCAACCGGGACAGGGGAAAATACGAGCAGTACTTC	CASSNRDRGKYEQYF
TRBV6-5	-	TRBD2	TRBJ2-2	TGTGCCAGCAGTTACGCTAGCGGGAGTTCCGGGGAGCTGTTTTTT	CASSYASGSSGELFF
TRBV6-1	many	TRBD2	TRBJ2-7	TGTGCCAGCAGTGAAAAAGCGGGAGGGCCCGACGAGCAGTACTTC	CASSEKAGGPDEQYF
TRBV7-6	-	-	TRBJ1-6	TGTGCCAGCAGCTTTTCCTCGAGCTCCTATAATTCACCCCTCCACTTT	CASSFSSSSYNSPLHF
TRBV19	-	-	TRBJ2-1	TGTGCCAGTGGGCCTGAGCAGTTCTTC	CASGPEQFF
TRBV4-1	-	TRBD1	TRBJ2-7	TGCGCCAGCAGCCAAGGGGACAGTAGGACCTACGAGCAGTACTTC	CASSQGDSRTYEQYF
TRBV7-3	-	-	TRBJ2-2	TGTGCCAGCAGCTTAATCGGGAACGACGCCGCCGGGGAGCTGTTTTTT	CASSLIGNDAAGELFF
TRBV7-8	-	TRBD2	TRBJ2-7	TGTGCCAGCAGCTTGACCGGGACTAGAGGTGACGAGCAGTACTTC	CASSLTGTRGDEQYF
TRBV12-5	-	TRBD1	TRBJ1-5	TGTGCTAGTGTTCGGACAGGGGCTCAGCCCCAGCATTTT	CASVRTGAQPQHF
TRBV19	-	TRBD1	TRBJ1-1	TGTGCCAGTAGTATCTCGACAGGGTCGGCGAAATTGAACACTGAAGCTTTCTTT	CASSISTGSAKLNTEAFF
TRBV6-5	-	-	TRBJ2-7	TGTGCCAGCAGTTACTACGGGAGAGAGGGGTACGAGCAGTACTTC	CASSYYGREGYEQYF
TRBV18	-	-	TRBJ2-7	TGTGCCAGCTCACCTTCCTCATACAGGGTCTACGAGCAGTACTTC	CASSPSSYRVYEQYF
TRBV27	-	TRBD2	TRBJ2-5	TGTGCCAGCAGTTCCCTAGCGGGACATGAGACCCAGTACTTC	CASSSLAGHETQYF
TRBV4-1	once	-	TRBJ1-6	TGCGCCAGCAGCCAAGGGACATCCAACCCCCTCCACTTT	CASSQGTSNPLHF
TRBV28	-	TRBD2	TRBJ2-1	TGTGCCAGCAGTCCCGGGACTAGCGGGAGCGATGAGCAGTTCTTC	CASSPGTSGSDEQFF
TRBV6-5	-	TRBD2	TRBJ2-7	TGTGCCAGCAGTAACTCAGGACTAGCGGAATACGAGCAGTACTTC	CASSNSGLAEYEQYF
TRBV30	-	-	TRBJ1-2	TGTGCCAGCCAGTACAGCCTCCTCTCCTATGGCTACACCTTC	CASQYSLLSYGYTF
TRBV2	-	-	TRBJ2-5	TGTGCCAGCAGTGAAGCCCTAGCCCAAGAGACCCAGTACTTC	CASSEALAQETQYF
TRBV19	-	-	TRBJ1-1	TGTGCCAGTACCTCGACAGAATACATGAACACTGAAGCTTTCTTT	CASTSTEYMNTEAFF
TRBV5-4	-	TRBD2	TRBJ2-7	TGTGCCAGCAGCCCGGGGACTAGCGGTACCTACGAGCAGTACTTC	CASSPGTSGTYEQYF
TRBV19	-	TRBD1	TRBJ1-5	TGTGCCGCATCCAGGGGGCGCGGTGGTCAAGGCAATCAGCCCCAGCATTTT	CAASRGRGGQGNQPQHF
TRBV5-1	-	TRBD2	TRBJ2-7	TGCGCCAGCAGCGGTAGCGGGAGGTACGAGCAGTACTTC	CASSGSGRYEQYF
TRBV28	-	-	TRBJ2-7	TGTGCCAGCAGAGGGACCAGCAGGGGAACCTCACTACGCGAGCAGTACTTC	CASRGTSRGTSLREQYF
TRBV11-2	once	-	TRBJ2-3	TGTGCCAGCAGCTTAGGGGAGGATACGCAGTATTTT	CASSLGEDTQYF
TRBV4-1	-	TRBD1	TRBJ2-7	TGCGCCAGCAGCCAAGATCGGATGACAGGGACCGAGCAGTACTTC	CASSQDRMTGTEQYF
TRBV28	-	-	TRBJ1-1	TGTGCCAGCAGTTTGAGTACGGCAGGCACCACTGAAGCTTTCTTT	CASSLSTAGTTEAFF
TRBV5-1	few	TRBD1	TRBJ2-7	TGCGCCAGCAGCTTCATATCCTTAGACAGGGCGGGTCTCCACTACGAGCAGTACTTC	CASSFISLDRAGLHYEQYF
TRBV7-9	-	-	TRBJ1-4	TGTGCCGTCGCGGGGGTCAATGAAAAACTGTTTTTT	CAVAGVNEKLFF
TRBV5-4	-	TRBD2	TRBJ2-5	TGTGCCAGCAGCCCAGTGGGGACTAGCGGGCCGAGAGAGACCCAGTACTTC	CASSPVGTSGPRETQYF
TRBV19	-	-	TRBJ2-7	TGTGCCAGGCCCGAACGGGGGGCTCGCTCCTACGAGCAGTACTTC	CARPERGARSYEQYF
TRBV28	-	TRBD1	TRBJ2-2	TGTGCCAGCAGTCTCCGGGACAGAAACACCGGGGAGCTGTTTTTT	CASSLRDRNTGELFF
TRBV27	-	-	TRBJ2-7	TGTGCCAGCAGTTTATCAAAAGCCCACGAGCAGTACTTC	CASSLSKAHEQYF
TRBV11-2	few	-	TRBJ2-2	TGTGCCAGCAGCTTTTTGCCGGGGACCGGGGAGCTGTTTTTT	CASSFLPGTGELFF
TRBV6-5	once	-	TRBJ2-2	TGTGCCACCATAGCGCCCAGGGGCGGGGAGCTGTTTTTT	CATIAPRGGELFF
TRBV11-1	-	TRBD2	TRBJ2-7	TGTGCCAGCAGCGACCCCACTAGCGGGTGGGGGTACGAGCAGTACTTC	CASSDPTSGWGYEQYF
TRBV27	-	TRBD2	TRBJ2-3	TGTGCCAGCAGAATCCAAGCGGGAGTGAGAGCAGATACGCAGTATTTT	CASRIQAGVRADTQYF
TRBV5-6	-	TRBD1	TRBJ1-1	TGTGCCAGCAGCTTGGGGACAGGGGGCCAAGCTTTCTTT	CASSLGTGGQAFF
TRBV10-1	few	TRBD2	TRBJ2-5	TGCGCCAGCACCCGAACTGAGACTAGCGGAACTGATATGCAAGAGACCCAGTACTTC	CASTRTETSGTDMQETQYF
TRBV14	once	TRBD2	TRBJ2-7	TGTGCCAGCAGCCACCCTAGCGGGACGGGGGCCTTCGCCGAGCAGTACTTC	CASSHPSGTGAFAEQYF
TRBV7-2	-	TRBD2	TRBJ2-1	TGTGCCAGCAGCTTAGTTAGACGAGGGACTAGCGTTAACAATGAGCAGTTCTTC	CASSLVRRGTSVNNEQFF
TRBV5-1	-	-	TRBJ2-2	TGCGCCAGCAGTACGCCGGGGGGCGACACCGGGGAGCTGTTTTTT	CASSTPGGDTGELFF
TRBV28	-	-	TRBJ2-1	TGTGCCAGCAGTCCGGACTCTCGAAATGAGCAGTTCTTC	CASSPDSRNEQFF
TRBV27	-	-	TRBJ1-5	TGTGCCAGCAGTTTCAGTTACAATCAGCCCCAGCATTTT	CASSFSYNQPQHF
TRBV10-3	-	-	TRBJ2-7	TGTGCCATCAGTGAGTCGGCAGGGGGGCCCTACGAGCAGTACTTC	CAISESAGGPYEQYF
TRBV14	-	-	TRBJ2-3	TGTGCCAGCAGCCAAGAGGAGTTGGGCACAGATACGCAGTATTTT	CASSQEELGTDTQYF